The source of this T cell receptor beta chain is a study of blood T cell repertoires in COVID-19. Produced via immunoSEQ multiplex PCR; TCRdb's table is partial and in-frame only. The sample contains 30,000 to 45,000 clones, roughly 90% of which appear only once. CDR3 size: 15 residues. CDR1 is KGHDR and CDR2 is SFDVKD in the germline V gene. Trimming stripped 3 bases from V and 8 bases from J, with 17 bases between. This receptor was obtained from a man in his 70s with active COVID-19. The genes are TRBV24-1 and TRBJ2-3; D gene unclear. Specimen: peripheral blood. The CDR3 DNA follows: TGTGCCACCAGTGATCCCCGGGTCCCACGCGGTACGCAGTATTTT. This encodes CATSDPRVPRGTQYF.